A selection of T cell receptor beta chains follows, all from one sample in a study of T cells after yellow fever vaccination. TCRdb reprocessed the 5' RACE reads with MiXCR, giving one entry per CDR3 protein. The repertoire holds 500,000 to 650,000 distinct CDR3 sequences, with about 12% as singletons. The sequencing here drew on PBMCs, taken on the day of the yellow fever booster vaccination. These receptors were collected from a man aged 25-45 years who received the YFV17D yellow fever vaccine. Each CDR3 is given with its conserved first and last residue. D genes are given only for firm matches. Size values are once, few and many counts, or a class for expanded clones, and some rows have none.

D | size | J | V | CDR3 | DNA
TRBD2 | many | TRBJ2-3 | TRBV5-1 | CASSFFTSGYTDTQYF | TGCGCCAGCAGCTTCTTTACTAGCGGCTACACAGATACGCAGTATTTT
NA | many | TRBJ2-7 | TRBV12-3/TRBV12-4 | CASSRALEQYF | TGTGCCAGCTCCAGGGCTCTCGAGCAGTACTTC
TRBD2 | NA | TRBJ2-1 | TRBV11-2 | CASSWPRADRVAGGPYNEQFF | TGTGCCAGCAGCTGGCCCCGGGCGGACAGGGTAGCGGGAGGGCCCTACAATGAGCAGTTCTTC
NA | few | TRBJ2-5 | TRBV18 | CASSPPGRPEETQYF | TGTGCCAGCTCACCACCGGGCCGGCCCGAAGAGACCCAGTACTTC
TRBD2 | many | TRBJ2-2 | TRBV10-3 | CAISETSGGTGELFF | TGTGCCATCAGTGAAACTAGCGGGGGTACCGGGGAGCTGTTTTTT
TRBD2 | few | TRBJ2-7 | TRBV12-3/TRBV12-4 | CASSKGLAGGGYEQYF | TGTGCCAGCAGTAAGGGACTAGCGGGAGGAGGTTACGAGCAGTACTTC
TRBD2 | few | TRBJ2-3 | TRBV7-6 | CASSYRDRGLAGGDTQYF | TGTGCCAGCAGCTACCGGGACAGGGGACTAGCGGGAGGGGATACGCAGTATTTT
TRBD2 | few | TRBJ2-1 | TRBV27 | CASSWMSGLANEQFF | TGTGCCAGCAGTTGGATGTCAGGACTAGCCAATGAGCAGTTCTTC
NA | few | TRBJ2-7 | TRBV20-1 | CSARGWGDYEQYF | TGCAGTGCTAGAGGTTGGGGCGACTATGAGCAGTACTTC
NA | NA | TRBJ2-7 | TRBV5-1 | CASTGPYYEQYF | TGCGCCAGCACCGGACCCTACTACGAGCAGTACTTC
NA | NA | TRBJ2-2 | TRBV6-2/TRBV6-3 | CASLNVIGELFF | TGTGCCAGTTTGAACGTTATCGGGGAGCTGTTTTTT
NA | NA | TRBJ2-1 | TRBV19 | CASSTSSNEQFF | TGTGCCAGTTCCACTAGCAGCAATGAGCAGTTCTTC
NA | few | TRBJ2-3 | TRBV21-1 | CASSKSKTLDYLLTDTQYF | TGTGCCAGCAGCAAATCCAAAACGCTCGACTACTTGTTGACAGATACGCAGTATTTT
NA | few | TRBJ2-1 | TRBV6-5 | CASSYSTGYNEQFF | TGTGCCAGCAGTTACTCGACGGGCTACAATGAGCAGTTCTTC
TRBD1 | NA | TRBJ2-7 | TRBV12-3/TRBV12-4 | CASSITGGSYEQYF | TGTGCCAGCAGTATAACAGGGGGGTCCTACGAGCAGTACTTC
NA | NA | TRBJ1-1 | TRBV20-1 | CSAYWSTEAFF | TGCAGTGCTTACTGGAGCACTGAAGCTTTCTTT
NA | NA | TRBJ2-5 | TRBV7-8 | CASSPIVGTKKETQYF | TGTGCCAGCAGCCCGATTGTAGGGACAAAGAAAGAGACCCAGTACTTC
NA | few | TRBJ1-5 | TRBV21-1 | CATLTDSNQPQHF | TGTGCCACCCTGACAGATAGCAATCAGCCCCAGCATTTT
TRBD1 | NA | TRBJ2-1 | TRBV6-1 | CASRPGTGNVNEQFF | TGTGCCAGCAGACCAGGGACAGGGAACGTCAATGAGCAGTTCTTC
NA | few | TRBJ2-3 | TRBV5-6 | CASSRDRGNTDTQYF | TGTGCCAGCAGTAGAGACAGAGGGAACACAGATACGCAGTATTTT
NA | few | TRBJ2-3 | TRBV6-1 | CASRTGHPSTDTQYF | TGTGCCAGCAGAACCGGTCATCCTAGCACAGATACGCAGTATTTT
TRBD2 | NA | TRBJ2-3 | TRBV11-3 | CASSATSGITDTQYF | TGTGCCAGCAGCGCGACTAGCGGGATCACAGATACGCAGTATTTT
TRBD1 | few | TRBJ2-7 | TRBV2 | CASSEGTGFGEQYF | TGTGCCAGCAGTGAAGGGACAGGGTTCGGCGAGCAGTACTTC
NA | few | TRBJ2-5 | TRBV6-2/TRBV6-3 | CASRLRDRETQYF | TGTGCCAGCAGACTTCGAGACCGTGAGACCCAGTACTTC
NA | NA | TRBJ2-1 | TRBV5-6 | CASSSSIGFNEQFF | TGTGCCAGCAGCTCCTCCATCGGGTTCAATGAGCAGTTCTTC
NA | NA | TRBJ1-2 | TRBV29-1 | CSVDSQSGGDGTF | TGCAGCGTTGACTCCCAAAGCGGTGGGGACGGCACCTTC
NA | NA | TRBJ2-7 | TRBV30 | CACIREYEQYF | TGTGCCTGTATCAGGGAATACGAGCAGTACTTC
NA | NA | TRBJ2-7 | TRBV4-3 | CASSQDALFAGEQYF | TGCGCCAGCAGCCAAGATGCCCTATTTGCGGGGGAGCAGTACTTC